Listed here are 28 T cell receptor beta chains from one sample, sequenced in a study of blood T cell repertoires in COVID-19. The assay was immunoSEQ multiplex PCR, and TCRdb's table has in-frame clones only and misses some. The repertoire holds a few hundred thousand clones, 90% seen once, with around 2.3% in the top ten. Material: peripheral blood. The receptors were sampled from a woman aged 60-75 years with COVID-19, enrolled during active disease.

The chain employs TRBV5-1 and TRBJ2-5; TRBD2 agrees at 9 bases. The CDR3 totals 13 residues. The junction had 4 bases not matched to a gene; V was cut back by 4 bases and J by 6 bases. Germline assignment: CDR1 SGHRS and CDR2 YFSETQ. CDR3 nucleotide sequence: TGCGCCAGCAGCGCTAGCGGGGTGAAGACCCAGTACTTC. Protein: CASSASGVKTQYF.

The chain has TRBV19 and TRBJ2-1; maybe TRBD1 (5 bases). The germline V gene encodes CDR1 LNHDA and CDR2 SQIVND (reference sequence). V shed 2 bases and J shed 0 bases, with 14 bases lying between them. The CDR3 extends over 17 amino acids. CDR3: CASSIRIGVSSYNEQFF. Written as DNA, the CDR3 is TGTGCCAGTAGTATACGGATAGGGGTTAGCTCCTACAATGAGCAGTTCTTC.

This clone was observed a single time. CDR3 residues: CASSPRGDYLAFF. CDR3 nucleotide sequence: TGTGCCAGCTCACCCCGGGGGGACTATCTAGCTTTCTTT. The rearrangement uses TRBV18 and TRBJ1-1; D possibly corresponds to TRBD1 (5 bases). The length of the CDR3 is 13 residues. With 3 bases removed from V and 10 bases from J, the gap between germline ends came to 15 bases. The germline gives CDR1 KGHSH, CDR2 LQKENI.

The V and J genes are TRBV2 and TRBJ1-2, with a tentative D call TRBD1 (6 bases). The CDR3 extends over 15 amino acids. Germline CDR1 is SNHLY and CDR2 is FYNNEI. V shed 6 bases and J shed 7 bases, with 21 bases lying between them. CDR3 nucleotides: TGTGCCAGCAGCTCGACGGGGGGCCAGGCGGGTGGCTACACCTTC. Translating it yields CASSSTGGQAGGYTF.

The chain combines TRBV4-1 with TRBJ2-2; tentative D call: TRBD2 (6 bases). The germline V and J ends were trimmed by 3 bases and 5 bases, with 19 bases remaining between them. CDR1 is MGHRA, CDR2 YSYEKL, per germline. The CDR3 is 17 residues long. CDR3 sequence (DNA): TGCGCCAGCAGCCATCAGGGATTGGTTGGGGGGACCGGGGAGCTGTTTTTT. Its translation is CASSHQGLVGGTGELFF.

The rearrangement links TRBV4-1 to TRBJ1-1; D might be TRBD1 (5 bases). V lost 0 bases and J 10 bases, leaving 18 bases between the germline ends. Germline-derived CDR1 and CDR2 are MGHRA and YSYEKL. The CDR3 contains 15 residues. The CDR3 protein is CASSQDAGGIPRAFF. The CDR3 bases are TGCGCCAGCAGCCAAGATGCGGGGGGTATCCCTCGAGCTTTCTTT.

This clone has just one count. This chain connects TRBV5-1 to TRBJ2-4, with a possible D match to TRBD2 (6 bases). Deletions cut 0 bases from V and 3 bases from J, with 13 bases between. Germline CDR1 is SGHRS and CDR2 is YFSETQ. This CDR3 is built from 16 residues. The CDR3 here is CASSLEVAGLKNIQYF. DNA for the CDR3: TGCGCCAGCAGCTTGGAAGTGGCGGGGCTCAAAAACATTCAGTACTTC.

The chain joins TRBV6-5 to TRBJ2-5, with 11 bases that match TRBD2. Germline V gene sequence: CDR1 MNHEY, CDR2 SVGAGI. The CDR3 extends over 15 amino acids. V lost 3 bases and J lost 9; bases outside the gene matches: 9. The CDR3 sequence: CASSYSTSGVGAQYF. Here the CDR3 DNA reads TGTGCCAGCAGTTATTCGACTAGCGGGGTCGGGGCCCAGTACTTC.

This chain connects TRBV7-2 to TRBJ2-2; TRBD1 agrees at 8 bases. The CDR3 loop spans 15 amino acids. Trimming at V came to 5 bases and at J to 4 bases, leaving 6 bases not matched to a gene. Germline CDR1 and CDR2: SGHTA and FQGNSA. CDR3: CASSPGGSTTGELFF. The DNA for the CDR3 is TGTGCCAGCAGCCCAGGGGGCTCAACCACCGGGGAGCTGTTTTTT.

This rearrangement joins TRBV7-9 to TRBJ2-7; tentative D call: TRBD1 (6 bases). Trimming removed 2 bases from V and 10 bases from J, with 15 bases in between. The CDR3 has 13 amino acids. CDR1 and CDR2 (germline): SEHNR, FQNEAQ (reference sequence). DNA for the CDR3: TGTGCCAGCAGCTTACCTACAGGGCCCTCTCAGTACTTC. Protein sequence: CASSLPTGPSQYF.

V is TRBV10-3 and J is TRBJ2-6; the D gene is possibly TRBD2 (7 bases). CDR3 length: 15 residues. Per germline, CDR1 ENHRY and CDR2 SYGVKD. V was shortened by 10 bases and J by 4 bases, with 17 bases between the two germline ends. The CDR3 DNA reads as TGTGCCACCGGGGGGCCCGCGGCCGGGGCCAACGTCCTGACTTTC. Residues: CATGGPAAGANVLTF.

The chain is built from TRBV6-1 and TRBJ1-1; D gene unclear. Looked up from germline, CDR1 is MNHNS and CDR2 is SASEGT. The CDR3 runs 10 residues. With 0 bases removed from V and 11 bases from J, the gap between germline ends came to 4 bases. In DNA, the CDR3 is TGTGCCAGCAGTGAAGCACAGGCTTTCTTT. It encodes CASSEAQAFF.

This sequence joins TRBV6-5 and TRBJ2-7, with TRBD2 matching over 7 bases. J gave up 4 bases and V 0 bases, and 9 bases lay outside the gene matches. Germline CDR1 MNHEY, CDR2 SVGAGI. The CDR3 spans 16 residues. The CDR3 DNA reads as TGTGCCAGCAGTTACTCGATAACGGGGGGAAGGTACGAGCAGTACTTC. It encodes CASSYSITGGRYEQYF.

The V gene is TRBV2, the J gene TRBJ1-1; TRBD1 is a possible D gene (6 bases). This CDR3 contains 13 residues. V shed 2 bases and J shed 3 bases, with 7 bases lying between them. The V gene's germline CDR1 is SNHLY and CDR2 FYNNEI. CDR3 residues: CASSEKGDTEAFF. DNA of the CDR3: TGTGCCAGCAGTGAAAAGGGGGACACTGAAGCTTTCTTT.

This clone occurred once. For the CDR3, the DNA is TGTGCCAGCAGCGTAGTCGGGACAGGGGGCTCTGGAAACACCATATATTTT. It encodes CASSVVGTGGSGNTIYF. The V and J genes are TRBV9 and TRBJ1-3, with 11 positions matching TRBD1. V trimming: 0 bases; J trimming: 0 bases; junction bases outside the gene matches: 2. CDR1 is SGDLS, CDR2 YYNGEE, per germline. The CDR3 runs 17 residues.

The gene calls are TRBV7-2 and TRBJ1-3; tentatively, D is TRBD1 (6 bases). Deletions cut 5 bases from V and 0 bases from J, with 11 bases between. CDR1 and CDR2 from the germline V gene are SGHTA and FQGNSA. The CDR3 is made up of 15 amino acids. The CDR3 loop is CASSPRGSSGNTIYF. The CDR3 DNA follows: TGTGCCAGCAGCCCGAGGGGGTCCTCTGGAAACACCATATATTTT. Supplemented by reference TRBV7-2 and TRBJ1-3, the full variable domain reads GAGVSQSPSNKVTEKGKDVELRCDPISGHTALYWYRQSLGQGLEFLIYFQGNSAPDKSGLPSDRFSAERTGGSVSTLTIQRTQQEDSAVYLCASSPRGSSGNTIYFGEGSWLTVV.

The chain couples TRBV7-2 to TRBJ1-6, with 8 bases aligning to TRBD1. The CDR3 has 17 residues. With 6 bases clipped from V and 9 bases from J, the junction kept 16 bases outside the gene matches. Per the germline V gene, CDR1 is SGHTA and CDR2 is FQGNSA. CDR3 residues: CASRSGQAIGSGSPLHF. The DNA for the CDR3 is TGTGCCAGCAGATCGGGACAGGCGATCGGTTCGGGTTCACCCCTCCACTTT.

The J gene is TRBJ1-2, the V gene TRBV7-2, with a tentative D call TRBD1 (6 bases). V lost 2 bases to trimming and J lost 3 bases, with 13 bases between them. The germline V gene encodes CDR1 SGHTA and CDR2 FQGNSA. CDR3 size: 15 residues. CDR3 sequence reads: CASSLRQGPDYGYTF. CDR3 DNA sequence: TGTGCCAGCAGCTTAAGGCAGGGGCCCGACTATGGCTACACCTTC.

J is TRBJ1-5 and V is TRBV30, with a tentative D call TRBD1 (5 bases). The CDR3 runs to 14 residues. The germline V gene has CDR1 GTSNPN and CDR2 SVGIG (reference sequence). The ends were cut back, 3 bases at V and 6 bases at J, with 15 bases in the middle. In DNA form, the CDR3 reads TGTGCCTGGAGCCTGGGTCCGGGGGGTCAGCCCCAGCATTTT. Amino acids: CAWSLGPGGQPQHF.

The chain has TRBV7-2 and TRBJ1-2; TRBD1 matches 7 bases. This CDR3 has 13 amino acids. Per germline, CDR1 SGHTA and CDR2 FQGNSA. The trim removed 4 bases at V and 5 bases at J, leaving 4 bases unmatched. The CDR3 loop is CASSSGTEYGYTF. The CDR3 coding sequence is TGTGCCAGCAGCTCCGGGACAGAATATGGCTACACCTTC.

The rearrangement links TRBV7-9 to TRBJ1-6, with D hard to call. The V gene's germline CDR1 is SEHNR and CDR2 FQNEAQ (reference sequence). V gave up 1 base and J gave up 2 bases, with 6 bases separating them. This CDR3 comprises 15 residues. The CDR3 bases are TGTGCCAGCAGCTTAGGAGACACCTATAATTCACCCCTCCACTTT. This translates into CASSLGDTYNSPLHF.

This clone is a singleton in its sample. This chain connects TRBV6-6 to TRBJ1-3; maybe TRBD1 (6 bases). CDR3 length equals 16 residues. Germline V gives CDR1 MNHNY, CDR2 SVGAGI (reference sequence). V was shortened by 0 bases and J by 4 bases, with 13 bases between the two germline ends. CDR3 bases: TGTGCCAGCAGTTACTCGATAGCCAGGGGAGGAAACACCATATATTTT. Translated, it gives CASSYSIARGGNTIYF.

V is TRBV7-6 and J is TRBJ1-6; 9 nucleotides agree with TRBD1. V lost 1 base and J lost 9; bases outside the gene matches: 4. This CDR3 contains 15 residues. Germline-derived CDR1 and CDR2 are SGHVS and FNYEAQ. CDR3 amino acids: CASSLVGTGFSPLHF. As DNA, the CDR3 is TGTGCCAGCAGCTTAGTTGGGACAGGGTTTTCACCCCTCCACTTT.

V gene TRBV7-9 combines with J gene TRBJ2-3, with 7 nucleotides matching TRBD2. Germline V lookup: CDR1 SEHNR, CDR2 FQNEAQ (reference sequence). The CDR3 has 15 amino acids. Trimming cost V 5 bases and J 6 bases; bases outside gene matches: 11. DNA of the CDR3: TGTGCCAGCAGCCTGGGCGGGGGACCTCTTGATACGCAGTATTTT. Translating gives CASSLGGGPLDTQYF.

This clone was seen a few times. The sample contains more than one DNA sequence encoding this CDR3. The chain links TRBV6-5 to TRBJ1-2; 7 bases map to TRBD1. This CDR3 has 14 residues. V lost 0 bases and J lost 4; bases outside the gene matches: 2. CDR1 MNHEY and CDR2 SVGAGI come from the germline V gene. The CDR3 nucleotides read TGTGCCAGCAGTTACTCAGGGACAGTCTATGGCTACACCTTC. Protein product: CASSYSGTVYGYTF.

The chain is built from TRBV11-2 and TRBJ2-7; TRBD2 is a possible D gene (6 bases). The CDR3 is 14 amino acids. Deletions cut 1 base from V and 2 bases from J, with 9 bases between. Germline CDR1 and CDR2: SGHAT and FQNNGV. The CDR3, as DNA: TGTGCCAGCAGCTTAGTCGCGGGGACCTACGAGCAGTACTTC. Its protein product is CASSLVAGTYEQYF.

The V call is TRBV5-5, the J call TRBJ1-1, with D unclear. Trimming removed 0 bases from V and 6 bases from J, with 12 bases in between. The CDR3 covers 14 residues. The germline gives CDR1 SGHKS, CDR2 YYEKEE (reference sequence). The CDR3 here is CASSLEWARAEAFF. In DNA form, the CDR3 reads TGTGCCAGCAGCTTGGAGTGGGCGCGAGCTGAAGCTTTCTTT. The complete variable domain, with remaining parts taken from reference TRBV5-5 and TRBJ1-1, reads DAGVTQSPTHLIKTRGQQVTLRCSPISGHKSVSWYQQVLGQGPQFIFQYYEKEERGRGNFPDRFSARQFPNYSSELNVNALLLGDSALYLCASSLEWARAEAFFGQGTRLTVV.

The J gene is TRBJ1-1, the V gene TRBV6-2 or TRBV6-3, with TRBD1 matching over 7 bases. The CDR3 spans 16 residues. Per the germline V gene, CDR1 is MNHEY and CDR2 is SVGEGT. V trimming: 5 bases; J trimming: 4 bases; junction bases outside the gene matches: 13. CDR3 sequence: CASSIGWDSTVTEAFF. CDR3 coding DNA: TGTGCCAGCAGTATCGGTTGGGACAGCACCGTCACTGAAGCTTTCTTT.